Each of the 25 T cell receptor beta chains below was sequenced from the same sample in a study of blood T cell repertoires in COVID-19. Libraries were prepared by immunoSEQ multiplex PCR; TCRdb keeps only in-frame clonotypes and omits some of them. The table records over 200,000 clones, 75% to 90% of them present only once. The sequencing sample was made of peripheral blood. The receptors originated from a woman in her twenties or thirties who had recovered from COVID-19.

Only a few counts were recorded for this clone. The chain combines TRBV3-1 (or the pseudogene TRBV3-2) with TRBJ2-7, with D perhaps TRBD1 (6 bases). The CDR3 covers 13 residues. Germline-derived CDR1 and CDR2 are LGHDT and YNNKEL (reference sequence). The V and J ends lost 4 bases and 3 bases respectively, with 10 bases between them. The CDR3: CASSRTEGYEQYF. The CDR3 bases are TGTGCCAGCAGCCGGACAGAGGGCTACGAGCAGTACTTC.

The rearrangement joins TRBV24-1 to TRBJ2-7; TRBD2 matches 9 bases. CDR1 and CDR2 from the germline V gene are KGHDR and SFDVKD. This CDR3 contains 14 residues. V shed 7 bases, J shed 7 bases, and the junction held 10 bases outside the gene matches. CDR3 bases: TGTGCCACCAGCCTCGGGACTAGCCCAGGAGAGCAGTACTTC. Translating gives CATSLGTSPGEQYF.

This clone has a handful of counts. The chain recombines TRBV3-1 (or the pseudogene TRBV3-2) with TRBJ1-2; no clear D gene. This CDR3 comprises 13 residues. Looked up from germline, CDR1 is LGHDT and CDR2 is YNNKEL (reference sequence). Trimming shortened V by 2 bases and J by 8 bases, and 12 bases separated the two germline ends. CDR3 DNA: TGTGCCAGCAGCCAACCGACTGAGCGAGGCTACACCTTC. Its protein product is CASSQPTERGYTF.

CDR3 sequence: CASSTLAGGGADTQYF. In DNA form, the CDR3 reads TGTGCCAGCAGCACCCTAGCGGGGGGGGGTGCAGATACGCAGTATTTT. This chain uses TRBV11-2 with TRBJ2-3; 12 bases match TRBD2. The CDR3 has 16 amino acids. Germline CDR1 and CDR2: SGHAT and FQNNGV. V was pared by 5 bases and J by 4 bases, with 7 bases of the junction left unmatched. The variable domain in full, completed from reference TRBV11-2 and TRBJ2-3, reads EAGVAQSPRYKIIEKRQSVAFWCNPISGHATLYWYQQILGQGPKLLIQFQNNGVVDDSQLPKDRFSAERLKGVDSTLKIQPAKLEDSAVYLCASSTLAGGGADTQYFGPGTRLTVL.

This clone occurred a few times. The chain recombines TRBV4-2 with TRBJ2-7, with 10 bases that match TRBD1. J lost 3 bases, V lost 0 bases, and 2 bases had no gene match. The length of the CDR3 is 15 residues. Germline CDR1 reads LGHNA; CDR2 reads YNFKEQ. This chain's CDR3 is CASSQETGGFYEQYF. Written as DNA, the CDR3 is TGTGCCAGCAGCCAAGAGACAGGGGGCTTCTACGAGCAGTACTTC.

The chain uses TRBV10-3 and TRBJ1-5; D is perhaps TRBD1 (6 bases). V was cut by 10 bases and J by 4 bases, with 17 bases left in between. CDR1 is ENHRY, CDR2 SYGVKD, per germline. CDR3 length: 14 residues. For the CDR3, the DNA is TGTGCCAGCCATTCAGGGGCGAGGAATCAGCCCCAGCATTTT. Its protein is CASHSGARNQPQHF.

V usage is TRBV28 and J usage is TRBJ1-3; D is perhaps TRBD1 (5 bases). This CDR3 is built from 14 residues. Germline V gene data show CDR1 as MDHEN and CDR2 as SYDVKM. Deletions cut 6 bases from V and 2 bases from J, with 11 bases between. Here the CDR3 DNA reads TGTGCCAGCAGGGGGCCGGCGGCTGGAAACACCATATATTTT. Residues: CASRGPAAGNTIYF. The entire variable domain, with the rest obtained from reference TRBV28 and TRBJ1-3, is as follows: DVKVTQSSRYLVKRTGEKVFLECVQDMDHENMFWYRQDPGLGLRLIYFSYDVKMKEKGDIPEGYSVSREKKERFSLILESASTNQTSMYLCASRGPAAGNTIYFGEGSWLTVV.

The J gene is TRBJ1-6, the V gene TRBV6-5, with unresolved D. This CDR3 contains 13 residues. The ends were cut back, 2 bases at V and 11 bases at J, with 10 bases in the middle. The germline V gene encodes CDR1 MNHEY and CDR2 SVGAGI. The chain's CDR3 is CASSYSGLTPLHF. The CDR3 nucleotides are TGTGCCAGCAGTTACAGCGGGCTGACACCCCTCCACTTT.

The CDR3 region is CSVGCSGGECEQYF. The CDR3, as DNA: TGCAGCGTTGGGTGTAGCGGGGGGGAATGCGAGCAGTACTTC. The chain joins TRBV29-1 to TRBJ2-7; 11 nucleotides line up with TRBD2. Germline V gives CDR1 SQVTM, CDR2 ANQGSEA. The V segment lost 4 bases and the J segment 6 bases; nucleotides outside the gene matches: 8. This CDR3 spans 14 amino acids.

This clone appeared once. The V gene is TRBV18, the J gene TRBJ1-2; D is unresolved. Germline loops: CDR1 KGHSH, CDR2 LQKENI. This CDR3 has 12 residues. V gave up 3 bases and J gave up 6 bases, with 8 bases separating them. The CDR3 sequence is CASSPRGDGYTF. The DNA of the CDR3 is TGTGCCAGCTCACCGCGGGGAGATGGCTACACCTTC.

The gene calls are TRBV6-5 and TRBJ2-7; D is ambiguous. This CDR3 spans 13 amino acids. CDR1 and CDR2 (germline): MNHEY, SVGAGI. The V end was cut by 4 bases, the J end by 4 bases, with 11 bases between. CDR3 residues: CASSFASWYEQYF. The CDR3 nucleotides read TGTGCCAGCAGTTTCGCGAGTTGGTACGAGCAGTACTTC.

V usage is TRBV5-4 and J usage is TRBJ2-6; D not certain. CDR1 and CDR2 from the germline V gene are SGHNT and YYREEE (reference sequence). V was cut by 4 bases and J by 1 base, with 9 bases left in between. The CDR3 loop spans 15 amino acids. The CDR3 DNA follows: TGTGCCAGCAGCCTCAGGCGTTCTGGGGCCAACGTCCTGACTTTC. Residues: CASSLRRSGANVLTF.

The chain links TRBV7-9 to TRBJ2-7; 13 nucleotides align to TRBD2. Germline loops: CDR1 SEHNR, CDR2 FQNEAQ (reference sequence). J lost 1 base, V lost 5 bases, and 2 bases had no gene match. The CDR3 loop spans 15 amino acids. The DNA for the CDR3 is TGTGCCAGCAGCGTGGGACTAGCGGGGTCCTACGAGCAGTACTTC. Amino acid sequence: CASSVGLAGSYEQYF.

J is TRBJ1-5 and V is TRBV2, with 9 positions matching TRBD1. In germline, CDR1 is SNHLY, CDR2 FYNNEI. The CDR3 covers 17 residues. Trimming removed 6 bases from V and 0 bases from J; junction bases left unmatched: 9. In nucleotides, the CDR3 is TGTGCCAGCAGCGCCGGGACAGGGCTAGGTAGCAATCAGCCCCAGCATTTT. Protein: CASSAGTGLGSNQPQHF.

V and J are TRBV6-5 and TRBJ2-5; 8 bases map to TRBD2. The ends lost 6 bases at V and 5 bases at J; junction bases unmatched: 11. The CDR3 totals 15 residues. In germline, CDR1 is MNHEY, CDR2 SVGAGI. CDR3: CASSSAGDPGETQYF. Written as DNA, the CDR3 is TGTGCCAGCAGCTCAGCGGGGGACCCGGGGGAGACCCAGTACTTC.

This chain uses TRBV11-2 with TRBJ1-6; 7 nucleotides match TRBD1. V was pared by 5 bases and J by 7 bases, with 14 bases of the junction left unmatched. The CDR3 has 17 residues. The germline V gene has CDR1 SGHAT and CDR2 FQNNGV. The chain's CDR3 is CASSPSLDRAGNSPLHF. The CDR3 bases are TGTGCCAGCAGCCCGAGCCTCGACAGGGCTGGGAATTCACCCCTCCACTTT. Supplemented by reference TRBV11-2 and TRBJ1-6, the full variable domain reads EAGVAQSPRYKIIEKRQSVAFWCNPISGHATLYWYQQILGQGPKLLIQFQNNGVVDDSQLPKDRFSAERLKGVDSTLKIQPAKLEDSAVYLCASSPSLDRAGNSPLHFGNGTRLTVT.

This clone was found once. This sequence joins TRBV15 and TRBJ2-5; D not certain. CDR1 and CDR2 (germline): LNHNV, YYDKDF (reference sequence). V was pared by 0 bases and J by 2 bases, with 4 bases between. This CDR3 contains 13 residues. CDR3 sequence (DNA): TGTGCCACCAGCAGAGATCCACAAGAGACCCAGTACTTC. Translating it yields CATSRDPQETQYF.

The chain combines TRBV30 with TRBJ1-6; 9 nucleotides agree with TRBD1. V shed 3 bases and J 6 bases; nucleotides not matched to a gene: 6. CDR3 length: 15 amino acids. From germline, CDR1 is GTSNPN and CDR2 SVGIG (reference sequence). CDR3 in DNA: TGTGCCTGGAGGACAGGGGGGAGAAGTAATTCACCCCTCCACTTT. Amino acids: CAWRTGGRSNSPLHF.

The sample holds a few counts of this clone. V usage is TRBV5-4 and J usage is TRBJ2-7; D may be TRBD2 (5 bases). The CDR3 is 14 amino acids. The germline V gene has CDR1 SGHNT and CDR2 YYREEE (reference sequence). The V end lost 2 bases, the J end lost 3 bases, and 12 bases lay between the germline ends. The CDR3 is CASSFHTGLYEQYF. CDR3 coding DNA: TGTGCCAGCAGCTTTCATACTGGACTCTACGAGCAGTACTTC.

This clone is a singleton in its sample. V is TRBV5-4 and J is TRBJ2-3; 9 nucleotides agree with TRBD1. Germline V gene data show CDR1 as SGHNT and CDR2 as YYREEE (reference sequence). V was pared by 4 bases and J by 4 bases, with 7 bases of the junction left unmatched. The length of the CDR3 is 15 residues. DNA for the CDR3: TGTGCCAGCAGCACCCGGGACAGGGCCCCAGATACGCAGTATTTT. It yields the protein CASSTRDRAPDTQYF.

This clone was seen just once. The V and J genes are TRBV19 and TRBJ2-5; possibly TRBD1 for D (6 bases). The germline CDR1 and CDR2 sequences are LNHDA and SQIVND (reference sequence). V lost 4 bases and J lost 1, with 10 bases in between. The CDR3 loop spans 14 amino acids. CDR3 sequence reads: CASSTRGSQETQYF. The CDR3 nucleotides read TGTGCCAGTAGTACCAGGGGCAGCCAAGAGACCCAGTACTTC. The full variable domain, with the rest looked up from reference TRBV19 and TRBJ2-5, is DGGITQSPKYLFRKEGQNVTLSCEQNLNHDAMYWYRQDPGQGLRLIYYSQIVNDFQKGDIAEGYSVSREKKESFPLTVTSAQKNPTAFYLCASSTRGSQETQYFGPGTRLLVL.

The chain combines TRBV29-1 with TRBJ1-2; 10 positions agree with TRBD1. The germline CDR1 and CDR2 sequences are SQVTM and ANQGSEA. This CDR3 has 15 amino acids. The V gene end was trimmed by 8 bases and the J gene end by 6 bases; junction bases not matched to a gene: 15. The CDR3 DNA follows: TGCAGCACTGCCGCGGGACAGGGGACGATCGATGGCTACACCTTC. It yields the protein CSTAAGQGTIDGYTF.

The chain has TRBV5-1 and TRBJ2-3, with a tentative D call TRBD2 (6 bases). V was cut by 6 bases and J by 1 base, with 18 bases left in between. The CDR3 has 16 residues. Germline V CDR1 and CDR2: SGHRS, YFSETQ. The CDR3 DNA reads as TGCGCCAGCACCAAGCGGGCAGGGAGCGGCACAGATACGCAGTATTTT. Encoded protein: CASTKRAGSGTDTQYF. Full variable domain (outside the CDR3, taken from reference TRBV5-1 and TRBJ2-3): KAGVTQTPRYLIKTRGQQVTLSCSPISGHRSVSWYQQTPGQGLQFLFEYFSETQRNKGNFPGRFSGRQFSNSRSEMNVSTLELGDSALYLCASTKRAGSGTDTQYFGPGTRLTVL.

The V and J genes are TRBV5-1 and TRBJ2-1; 9 nucleotides agree with TRBD2. The CDR3 has 16 residues. Germline CDR1 SGHRS, CDR2 YFSETQ. V was pared by 4 bases and J by 4 bases, with 9 bases of the junction left unmatched. DNA for the CDR3: TGCGCCAGCAGCCTCGTAGCGGGGGTAAAATACAATGAGCAGTTCTTC. This translates into CASSLVAGVKYNEQFF.

This clone was counted a single time. The chain couples TRBV30 to TRBJ2-2; D is possibly TRBD1 (7 bases). This CDR3 has 16 residues. The germline CDR1 and CDR2 sequences are GTSNPN and SVGIG (reference sequence). Trimming took 1 base from V and 0 from J, leaving 12 bases between them. CDR3 sequence (DNA): TGTGCCTGGAGTGGAGGAGGGACAGCGAACACCGGGGAGCTGTTTTTT. It codes for CAWSGGGTANTGELFF.